One and the same sample provided the 9 T cell receptor beta chains below, sequenced in a study of OX40 agonist ivuxolimab in advanced cancers. Some clones are missing from TCRdb's copy, which holds only in-frame ones; the method was immunoSEQ multiplex PCR. The sample shows tens of thousands of clones, under 95% of them seen only once. This material consisted of CD4+ or CD8+ T cells sorted from blood, taken in a trial of the OX40 agonist ivuxolimab. These receptors were obtained from an adult with an advanced solid tumor such as melanoma, head and neck, liver or kidney cancer.

This chain uses TRBV7-7 with TRBJ2-7; the D gene is possibly TRBD2 (6 bases). Germline values: CDR1 SSHAT, CDR2 FNYEAQ (reference sequence). Trimming stripped 5 bases from V and 1 base from J, with 9 bases between. This CDR3 is 13 amino acids long. For the CDR3, the DNA is TGTGCCAGCAGCCCCGGGACTTCCTACGAGCAGTACTTC. Its protein is CASSPGTSYEQYF.

This chain joins TRBV5-6 and TRBJ2-5, with D perhaps TRBD2 (6 bases). Trimming shortened V by 5 bases and J by 4 bases, and 15 bases separated the two germline ends. Germline CDR1 and CDR2: SGHDT and YYEEEE. This CDR3 comprises 14 residues. This CDR3 reads CASSPGTVIETQYF. CDR3 nucleotide sequence: TGTGCCAGCAGTCCCGGGACTGTAATAGAGACCCAGTACTTC.

The chain joins TRBV29-1 to TRBJ2-2; 13 bases match TRBD2. Unmatched junction bases numbered 12, after V lost 3 bases and J lost 8 bases. The germline gives CDR1 SQVTM, CDR2 ANQGSEA. This CDR3 comprises 17 residues. The CDR3, as DNA: TGCAGCGTTGAGGATATAACTAGCGGGAGGGCTTGGGGGGAGCTGTTTTTT. This encodes CSVEDITSGRAWGELFF.

This chain connects TRBV19 to TRBJ1-3; D is unresolved. V was trimmed by 4 bases and J by 2 bases, leaving 6 bases between them. Germline V gives CDR1 LNHDA, CDR2 SQIVND (reference sequence). The CDR3 is 13 residues long. The CDR3 region is CASSRTPGNTIYF. As DNA, the CDR3 is TGTGCCAGTAGTAGAACTCCTGGAAACACCATATATTTT. The entire variable domain, with the rest obtained from reference TRBV19 and TRBJ1-3, is as follows: DGGITQSPKYLFRKEGQNVTLSCEQNLNHDAMYWYRQDPGQGLRLIYYSQIVNDFQKGDIAEGYSVSREKKESFPLTVTSAQKNPTAFYLCASSRTPGNTIYFGEGSWLTVV.

The V and J genes are TRBV4-1 and TRBJ2-7; D is unclear. Germline V lookup: CDR1 MGHRA, CDR2 YSYEKL. V gave up 0 bases and J gave up 2 bases, with 11 bases separating them. There are 15 residues in the CDR3. CDR3 nucleotide sequence: TGCGCCAGCAGCCAAGATCGGTTAGTCACCTACGAGCAGTACTTC. This sequence encodes CASSQDRLVTYEQYF.

The V and J genes are TRBV5-1 and TRBJ2-7; D is perhaps TRBD2 (6 bases). There are 17 residues in the CDR3. The V and J ends lost 0 bases and 2 bases respectively, with 18 bases between them. CDR1 is SGHRS, CDR2 YFSETQ, per germline. CDR3 DNA sequence: TGCGCCAGCAGCTTGGCCGCGGCGGGAAAAATAACCTACGAGCAGTACTTC. It is translated as CASSLAAAGKITYEQYF.

J is TRBJ1-2 and V is TRBV7-2; D is perhaps TRBD1 (5 bases). Looked up from germline, CDR1 is SGHTA and CDR2 is FQGNSA. Trimming stripped 5 bases from V and 6 bases from J, with 28 bases between. The CDR3 is 18 residues long. The CDR3 DNA follows: TGTGCCAGCAGCCCCTGGTTGGGGGTGGGTCCCGCAAGAGATGGCTACACCTTC. Translating it yields CASSPWLGVGPARDGYTF.

The CDR3 nucleotides are TGTGCCAGCAGCTCCAGACAGCGATACTATGGCTACACCTTC. Its translation is CASSSRQRYYGYTF. The chain is built from TRBV11-2 and TRBJ1-2; possibly TRBD1 for D (5 bases). This CDR3 spans 14 amino acids. V gave up 4 bases and J gave up 3 bases, with 12 bases separating them. The germline V gene encodes CDR1 SGHAT and CDR2 FQNNGV.

The chain carries TRBV5-6 and TRBJ2-7; D is unresolved. V was cut by 2 bases and J by 6 bases, with 6 bases left in between. The germline CDR1 and CDR2 sequences are SGHDT and YYEEEE. The CDR3 length is 11 residues. The CDR3 region has the DNA TGTGCCAGCAGCTTTCAAAGCGAGCAGTACTTC. Residues: CASSFQSEQYF.